The entry below gives a single TCR beta chain sequence along with its context. Using immunoSEQ multiplex PCR, the repertoire was profiled, and TCRdb retains in-frame clones only, with some absent. The sample shows 75,000 to 90,000 clones, around 78% of them seen only once. This entry belongs to a study of blood T cell repertoires in COVID-19. Study in general: Donors in the United States, Italy and Spain gave samples during acute or convalescent COVID-19. T cells, B-cell-depleted T cells, or PBMCs supplied cDNA or gDNA.

Germline values: CDR1 SGDLS, CDR2 YYNGEE. J lost 0 bases, V lost 3 bases, and 7 bases had no gene match. The CDR3 covers 19 residues. This clonotype was sampled from a human donor in a cohort sampled during active COVID-19. V usage is TRBV9 and J usage is TRBJ2-6; 12 positions match TRBD1. Sequencing was carried out using peripheral blood. The CDR3 spells CASSAELGQGASGANVLTF. CDR3 bases: TGTGCCAGCAGCGCGGAGCTGGGACAGGGGGCCTCTGGGGCCAACGTCCTGACTTTC.